Sequencing of this TCR beta chain was carried out in a study of vaccination effects on CD4 cells after COVID-19. Turning to the study itself: The participants, recipients of two vaccine doses, got either BNT162b2 or mRNA-1273.

Measured with immunoSEQ multiplex PCR; TCRdb has only the in-frame clones, and not every one. This sample has over 45,000 clones, with around 67% found just once. The study, taken as a whole, reports: Common cold coronaviruses were cross-recognized by only 1 of 255 vaccine-induced clones in healthy vaccinees.

The ViraFEST assay expanded antigen-specific CD4+ T cells with viral peptide pools before sequencing. The culture ran for 10 days before CD4+ T cells were isolated. Vaccinees lacked prior SARS-CoV-2 infection and tested negative for nucleocapsid antibodies. After around 2 million PBMC were placed in each well, they were cultured with 8.5 to 10 IU/ml IL-2 and about 10 ug/ml peptides. Half-medium exchanges with IL-2 medium took place on days 3 and 7. A remark on this clone: No antigen is known for it.

Trimming pared 1 base from V and 2 bases from J, leaving 5 bases between. The CDR3 runs 13 residues. In germline, CDR1 is MNHEY, CDR2 SMNVEV (reference sequence). The sequence was obtained from a human donor who received a COVID-19 vaccine. This specimen consisted of CD4+ T cells from PBMCs cultured with SARS-CoV-2 spike peptides, obtained before COVID-19 vaccination. This chain connects TRBV27 to TRBJ2-5; D unclear. The CDR3 region has the DNA TGTGCCAGCAGTTTATATCGGCAAGAGACCCAGTACTTC. Translated: CASSLYRQETQYF.